The 20 T cell receptor beta chains below all came from one sample that was sequenced in a study of T cell repertoires in cytomegalovirus infection. No cognate antigen is known for these TCRs. TCRdb fed the reads into MiXCR, producing one record per CDR3 protein. The sample has 450,000 to 600,000 distinct CDR3 sequences, 33% seen once. This material consisted of cultured PBMCs, taken from culture after CMV antigen stimulation. The receptors here all came from a human donor in good health (CMV status not recorded). Some clones in this sample may be carry-over from other donors' samples.

The chain couples TRBV11-3 to TRBJ1-2; tentatively, D is TRBD1 (6 bases). CDR1 SGHNT and CDR2 YENEEA come from the germline V gene. The CDR3 contains 14 residues. V dropped 5 bases and J dropped 9 bases, with 19 bases sitting between them. CDR3 residues: CASSGAQGRRSYTF. The CDR3 coding sequence is TGTGCCAGCAGCGGCGCCCAGGGGCGGAGGAGCTACACCTTC.

The table lists this clonotype with a few counts. The chain combines TRBV11-2 with TRBJ2-3; 7 nucleotides line up with TRBD2. The length of the CDR3 is 15 residues. V shed 6 bases and J 2 bases; nucleotides not matched to a gene: 8. Germline assignment: CDR1 SGHAT and CDR2 FQNNGV. DNA for the CDR3: TGTGCCAGCAGTCCCCCTCTAGCGGTCACAGATACGCAGTATTTT. Translated, it gives CASSPPLAVTDTQYF.

The J gene is TRBJ1-1, the V gene TRBV4-3; D gene unclear. V gave up 0 bases and J gave up 1 base, with 12 bases separating them. The CDR3 has 16 residues. Germline V lookup: CDR1 LGHNA, CDR2 YSLEER. CDR3 region: CASSQDRRAWNTEAFF. In DNA form, the CDR3 reads TGCGCCAGCAGCCAAGATAGGCGGGCCTGGAACACTGAAGCTTTCTTT.

The chain uses TRBV19 and TRBJ2-3, with a weak D call TRBD2 (6 bases). The CDR3 is 12 amino acids. In germline, CDR1 is LNHDA, CDR2 SQIVND (reference sequence). The ends were cut back, 7 bases at V and 3 bases at J, with 8 bases in the middle. The CDR3, as DNA: TGTGCCAGTAAGGGGACTACAGATACGCAGTATTTT. Translating gives CASKGTTDTQYF.

The V call is TRBV6-2 or TRBV6-3, the J call TRBJ2-7, with TRBD1 matching over 12 bases. Unmatched junction bases numbered 4, after V lost 5 bases and J lost 5 bases. The CDR3 consists of 14 residues. From germline, CDR1 is MNHEY and CDR2 SVGEGT. CDR3 protein: CASSTRDRGHEQYV. The CDR3 bases are TGTGCCAGCAGTACGCGGGACAGGGGGCACGAGCAGTACGTC.

With regard to this clonotype: The junction and the germline gene differ at one end; a read error may be behind it. The rearrangement links TRBV5-3 to TRBJ1-1; D gene ambiguous. TRBV5-3 is placed among ORFs of uncertain function. CDR3 length: 15 amino acids. CDR3 sequence: CASSFPGRGNTEAFF. CDR3 coding DNA: TGTGCCAGCAGCTTCCCCGGGCGCGGGAACACTGAAGCTTTCTTT.

This sequence joins TRBV20-1 and TRBJ1-1; a possible D gene is TRBD1 (5 bases). This CDR3 is 12 amino acids long. Germline assignment: CDR1 DFQATT and CDR2 SNEGSKA (reference sequence). V was shortened by 3 bases and J by 1 base, with 6 bases between the two germline ends. CDR3 nucleotides: TGCAGTGCTAGGAGGGGGAACACTGAAGCTTTCTTT. This translates into CSARRGNTEAFF.

The CDR3 loop reads CATSDRTVSLGNEQFF. The DNA of the CDR3 is TGTGCCACCAGTGACCGGACAGTTTCTCTGGGCAATGAGCAGTTCTTC. The rearrangement links TRBV24-1 to TRBJ2-1, with D possibly TRBD1 on 6 matching bases. CDR3 length: 16 amino acids. CDR1 and CDR2 (germline): KGHDR, SFDVKD. With 4 bases removed from V and 6 bases from J, the gap between germline ends came to 18 bases.

This clonotype was counted a few times. This chain links TRBV6-2 or TRBV6-3 with TRBJ1-5; tentative D call: TRBD1 (5 bases). V was pared by 5 bases and J by 5 bases, with 22 bases between. The CDR3 totals 17 residues. Germline V lookup: CDR1 MNHEY, CDR2 SVGEGT. CDR3 bases: TGTGCCAGCAGTAGACGCCAGGGAGGGGAAATAGATCAGCCCCAGCATTTT. Translated: CASSRRQGGEIDQPQHF.

The rearrangement joins TRBV19 to TRBJ2-1; 8 bases agree with TRBD2. Trimming removed 5 bases from V and 3 bases from J; junction bases left unmatched: 9. The CDR3 runs 16 residues. Germline values: CDR1 LNHDA, CDR2 SQIVND (reference sequence). CDR3 region: CASSPGGGTHYNEQFF. DNA of the CDR3: TGTGCCAGTAGTCCCGGGGGGGGGACCCACTACAATGAGCAGTTCTTC. Looking up the rest from reference TRBV19 and TRBJ2-1 gives the full variable domain: DGGITQSPKYLFRKEGQNVTLSCEQNLNHDAMYWYRQDPGQGLRLIYYSQIVNDFQKGDIAEGYSVSREKKESFPLTVTSAQKNPTAFYLCASSPGGGTHYNEQFFGPGTRLTVL.

V usage is TRBV6-5 and J usage is TRBJ2-5; no clear D. V was trimmed by 0 bases and J by 1 base, leaving 6 bases between them. Germline-derived CDR1 and CDR2 are MNHEY and SVGAGI. The CDR3 totals 14 residues. In DNA, the CDR3 is TGTGCCAGCAGTTACTCGCTGGTCCAAGAGACCCAGTACTTC. It codes for CASSYSLVQETQYF.

The sample holds a few counts of this clonotype. The chain uses TRBV7-6 and TRBJ1-3; possible D gene TRBD1, 5 bases. The CDR3 spans 13 residues. CDR1 and CDR2 (germline): SGHVS, FNYEAQ. V lost 4 bases to trimming and J lost 5 bases, with 9 bases between them. In nucleotides, the CDR3 is TGTGCCAGCAGCTCGGGACGGCGAAACACCATATATTTT. Translation: CASSSGRRNTIYF. Looking up the rest from reference TRBV7-6 and TRBJ1-3 gives the full variable domain: GAGVSQSPRYKVTKRGQDVALRCDPISGHVSLYWYRQALGQGPEFLTYFNYEAQQDKSGLPNDRFSAERPEGSISTLTIQRTEQRDSAMYRCASSSGRRNTIYFGEGSWLTVV.

This clonotype came up many times. The chain carries TRBV7-2 and TRBJ2-1; 10 positions match TRBD2. Germline V gene sequence: CDR1 SGHTA, CDR2 FQGNSA. The CDR3 is made up of 16 amino acids. V trimming: 3 bases; J trimming: 6 bases; junction bases outside the gene matches: 8. CDR3 in DNA: TGTGCCAGCAGCTTGATAGCGGGAGGCAGGTCCAATGAGCAGTTCTTC. Protein: CASSLIAGGRSNEQFF.

This clonotype was seen only a few times. The V gene is TRBV9, the J gene TRBJ2-5, with TRBD1 matching 7 bases. The V segment lost 2 bases and the J segment 1 base; nucleotides outside the gene matches: 5. This CDR3 contains 15 residues. The germline V gene has CDR1 SGDLS and CDR2 YYNGEE. The CDR3 region is CASSVQDRAQETQYF. For the CDR3, the DNA is TGTGCCAGCAGCGTCCAAGACAGGGCCCAAGAGACCCAGTACTTC.

The V and J genes are TRBV4-1 and TRBJ2-3; TRBD1 matches at 9 bases. V shed 5 bases, J shed 5 bases, and the junction held 8 bases outside the gene matches. This CDR3 has 15 residues. Germline V CDR1 and CDR2: MGHRA, YSYEKL. CDR3 in amino acids: CASSARDRVGDTQYF. The CDR3 bases are TGCGCCAGCAGCGCGCGGGACAGGGTAGGAGATACGCAGTATTTT.

V usage is TRBV6-1 and J usage is TRBJ1-1, with 11 bases lining up with TRBD1. In germline, CDR1 is MNHNS, CDR2 SASEGT. The CDR3 loop spans 14 amino acids. The ends lost 10 bases at V and 3 bases at J; junction bases unmatched: 7. The chain's CDR3 is CATQRTGGYTEAFF. CDR3 nucleotide sequence: TGTGCCACCCAACGGACAGGGGGCTACACTGAAGCTTTCTTT.

The rearrangement uses TRBV15 and TRBJ2-5; D is possibly TRBD1 (6 bases). CDR1 is LNHNV and CDR2 is YYDKDF in the germline V gene (reference sequence). Trimming took off 1 base at V and 4 bases at J, with 10 bases between the two ends. CDR3 length: 14 amino acids. CDR3 region: CATSRGGRGETQYF. The CDR3 nucleotides are TGTGCCACCAGCAGAGGGGGCAGGGGAGAGACCCAGTACTTC.

The chain employs TRBV7-8 and TRBJ1-2; 8 bases are shared with TRBD1. The germline V gene has CDR1 SGHVS and CDR2 FQNEAQ. Trimming removed 5 bases from V and 6 bases from J; junction bases left unmatched: 11. The CDR3 length is 15 residues. The CDR3 loop reads CASSLSQGQANGYTF. CDR3 DNA: TGTGCCAGCAGCCTATCCCAGGGACAGGCTAATGGCTACACCTTC.

This clonotype was detected a few times. The chain employs TRBV7-2 and TRBJ2-3, with 10 bases lining up with TRBD2. The V segment lost 5 bases and the J segment 5 bases; nucleotides outside the gene matches: 4. CDR3 length equals 14 residues. CDR1 and CDR2 from the germline V gene are SGHTA and FQGNSA. This chain's CDR3 is CASSIGLAEDTQYF. As DNA, the CDR3 is TGTGCCAGCAGCATCGGACTAGCGGAAGATACGCAGTATTTT.

The chain joins TRBV6-2 or TRBV6-3 to TRBJ2-7; a weak D match, TRBD1 (5 bases). The CDR3 spans 13 residues. Germline CDR1 and CDR2: MNHEY and SVGEGT. The V gene lost 2 bases and the J gene lost 9 bases, with 14 bases spanning the gap. CDR3 in DNA: TGTGCCAGCAGTTACGGGGCGCCCGCCGGGCAGTACGTC. It encodes CASSYGAPAGQYV.